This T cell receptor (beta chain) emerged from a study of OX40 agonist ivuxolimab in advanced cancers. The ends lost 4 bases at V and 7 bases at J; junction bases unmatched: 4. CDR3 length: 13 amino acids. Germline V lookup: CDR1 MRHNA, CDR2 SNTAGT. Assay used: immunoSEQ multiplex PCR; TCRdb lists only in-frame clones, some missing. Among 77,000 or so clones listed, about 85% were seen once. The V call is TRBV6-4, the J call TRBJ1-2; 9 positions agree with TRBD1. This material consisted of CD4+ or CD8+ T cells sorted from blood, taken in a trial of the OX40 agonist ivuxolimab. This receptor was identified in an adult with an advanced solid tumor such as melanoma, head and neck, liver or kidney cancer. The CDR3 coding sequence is TGTGCCAGCAGTGCGGGGACAGGGAGTGGCTACACCTTC. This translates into CASSAGTGSGYTF.